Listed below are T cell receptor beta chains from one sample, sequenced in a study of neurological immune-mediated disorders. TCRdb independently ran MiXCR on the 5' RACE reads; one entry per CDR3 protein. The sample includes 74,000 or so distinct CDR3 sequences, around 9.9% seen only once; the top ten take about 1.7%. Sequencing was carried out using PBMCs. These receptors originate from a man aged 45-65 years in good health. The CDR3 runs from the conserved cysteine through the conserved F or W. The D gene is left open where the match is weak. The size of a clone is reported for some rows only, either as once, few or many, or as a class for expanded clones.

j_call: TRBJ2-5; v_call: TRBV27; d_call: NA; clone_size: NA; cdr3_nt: TGTGCCAGCAGATCTATTCAACCCGGGACGAAACAAGAGACACAGTACTTC; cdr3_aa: CASRSIQPGTKQETQYF
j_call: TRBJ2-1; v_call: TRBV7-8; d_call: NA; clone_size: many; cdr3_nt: TGTGCCAGCAGCCCAAGAGGACTAAAAATCTCCTACAATGAGCAGTTCTTC; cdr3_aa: CASSPRGLKISYNEQFF
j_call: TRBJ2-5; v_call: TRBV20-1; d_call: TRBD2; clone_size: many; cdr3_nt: TGCAGTGCTCTGACTAGCGGGAGGCGATATCAAGAGACCCAGTACTTC; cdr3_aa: CSALTSGRRYQETQYF
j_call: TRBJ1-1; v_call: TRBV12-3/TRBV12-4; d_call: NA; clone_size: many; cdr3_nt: TGTGCCAGCAGCCGGGGCAGGGAAGCTTTCTTT; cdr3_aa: CASSRGREAFF
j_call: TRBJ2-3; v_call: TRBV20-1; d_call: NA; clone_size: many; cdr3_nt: TGCAGTGCACCAGTGGTATCCCTTCCCACAGATACGCAGTATTTT; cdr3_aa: CSAPVVSLPTDTQYF
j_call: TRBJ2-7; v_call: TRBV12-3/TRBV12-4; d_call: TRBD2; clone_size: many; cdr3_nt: TGTGCCAGCAGCGCCGCGGGACTAGGATACGAGCAGTACTTC; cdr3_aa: CASSAAGLGYEQYF
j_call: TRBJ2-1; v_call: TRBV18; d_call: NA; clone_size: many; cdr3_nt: TGTGCCAGCTCACCAGGGGCAGGCAATGAGCAGTTCTTC; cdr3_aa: CASSPGAGNEQFF
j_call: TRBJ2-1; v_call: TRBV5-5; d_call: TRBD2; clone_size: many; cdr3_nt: TGTGCCAGCAGCACAGGACTAGCGGGGAATTGGGAGCAGTTCTTC; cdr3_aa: CASSTGLAGNWEQFF
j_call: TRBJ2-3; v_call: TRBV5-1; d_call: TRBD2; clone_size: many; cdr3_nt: TGCGCCAGCAGCCCGGCAGCGGGAGGACCTGGAGATACGCAGTATTTT; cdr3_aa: CASSPAAGGPGDTQYF
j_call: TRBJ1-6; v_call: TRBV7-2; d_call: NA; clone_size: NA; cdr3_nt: TGTGCCAGCAGCTTAGAGGGGGGGATAAGCTCACCCCTCCACTTT; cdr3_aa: CASSLEGGISSPLHF
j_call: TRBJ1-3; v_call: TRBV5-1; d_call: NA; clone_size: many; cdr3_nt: TGCGCCAGCAGCTCATCAGGGGTTTTTGGAAACACCATATATTTT; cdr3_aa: CASSSSGVFGNTIYF
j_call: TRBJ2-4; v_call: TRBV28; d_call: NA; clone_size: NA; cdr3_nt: TGTGCCAGCAGTTTACCCCATGCCACATGGAACATTCAGTACTTC; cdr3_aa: CASSLPHATWNIQYF
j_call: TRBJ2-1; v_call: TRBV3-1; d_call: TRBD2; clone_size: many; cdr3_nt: TGTGCCAGCAGCCCAAGGACTAGCGGGAGTCCGTTCTTC; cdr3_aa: CASSPRTSGSPFF
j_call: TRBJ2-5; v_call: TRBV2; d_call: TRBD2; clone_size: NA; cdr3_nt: TGTGCCAGCAGTGAAAGTAGAGCGGGAGGGTTGGAGACCCAGTACTTC; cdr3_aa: CASSESRAGGLETQYF